One sample yielded the 19 T cell receptor beta chains listed below, sequenced in a study of T cell responses to AZD1222 COVID-19 vaccine. Profiling relied on immunoSEQ multiplex PCR, and the TCRdb table lists in-frame clones only, not all of them. The sample yields some 130,000 clones, approximately 91% seen once. Source: peripheral blood, taken 28 days after the second AZD1222 dose. These receptors all stem from an adult who received the AZD1222 COVID-19 vaccine.

The chain recombines TRBV18 with TRBJ1-2, with D maybe TRBD1 (5 bases). The germline V and J ends were trimmed by 3 bases and 8 bases, with 13 bases remaining between them. The CDR3 is 13 amino acids. Looked up from germline, CDR1 is KGHSH and CDR2 is LQKENI. The CDR3 DNA reads TGTGCCAGCTCACCGGAGGGGCTCGGGGGCTACACCTTC. Residues: CASSPEGLGGYTF.

This chain connects TRBV2 to TRBJ2-2; the D is unclear. The V end was cut by 6 bases, the J end by 4 bases, with 9 bases between. The length of the CDR3 is 13 residues. Germline CDR1 reads SNHLY; CDR2 reads FYNNEI. In DNA form, the CDR3 reads TGTGCCAGCAGGATCAGAAGCACCGGGGAGCTGTTTTTT. Its protein product is CASRIRSTGELFF.

This chain links TRBV5-4 with TRBJ1-1, with TRBD1 as a possible D gene (6 bases). Trimming left V 4 bases short and J 1 base short, with 20 bases between. The CDR3 contains 17 residues. CDR1 SGHNT and CDR2 YYREEE come from the germline V gene (reference sequence). Written as DNA, the CDR3 is TGTGCCAGCAGCCTTGGGGGGGCGGGGCGCTGGAACACTGAAGCTTTCTTT. Translating it yields CASSLGGAGRWNTEAFF.

The chain links TRBV7-3 to TRBJ1-1, with a tentative D call TRBD1 (5 bases). The CDR3 runs 13 residues. Germline V CDR1 and CDR2: SGHTA, FQGTGA. V was cut by 5 bases and J by 1 base, with 8 bases left in between. As DNA, the CDR3 is TGTGCCAGCAGCCGGCAGGGGAACACTGAAGCTTTCTTT. Protein sequence: CASSRQGNTEAFF.

The genes are TRBV2 and TRBJ2-7, with D perhaps TRBD1 or TRBD2 (5 bases each). The germline V gene encodes CDR1 SNHLY and CDR2 FYNNEI. The CDR3 has 15 amino acids. V lost 1 base and J 2 bases, leaving 12 bases between the germline ends. The CDR3: CASSEGFVGAYEQYF. CDR3 coding DNA: TGTGCCAGCAGTGAAGGGTTCGTGGGGGCCTACGAGCAGTACTTC.

This rearrangement joins TRBV3-1 (or the pseudogene TRBV3-2) to TRBJ2-1; tentative D call: TRBD2 (5 bases). Trimming left V 4 bases short and J 8 bases short, with 9 bases between. This CDR3 has 12 amino acids. CDR1 is LGHDT and CDR2 is YNNKEL in the germline V gene (reference sequence). The CDR3 protein is CASSPKEDEQFF. The CDR3, as DNA: TGTGCCAGCAGCCCGAAGGAGGATGAGCAGTTCTTC.

The CDR3 DNA reads as TGCGCCAGCAGCTTGCCGGGAGGGAACACCGGGGAGCTGTTTTTT. It translates to CASSLPGGNTGELFF. The chain employs TRBV5-1 and TRBJ2-2; 7 bases line up with TRBD2. Germline CDR1 and CDR2: SGHRS and YFSETQ. The CDR3 covers 15 residues. V lost 1 base and J lost 1; bases outside the gene matches: 1. Using reference TRBV5-1 and TRBJ2-2 for the parts outside the CDR3, the full variable domain is KAGVTQTPRYLIKTRGQQVTLSCSPISGHRSVSWYQQTPGQGLQFLFEYFSETQRNKGNFPGRFSGRQFSNSRSEMNVSTLELGDSALYLCASSLPGGNTGELFFGEGSRLTVL.

CDR3 sequence reads: CASSPGQDPNQPQHF. DNA for the CDR3: TGTGCCAGCAGTCCGGGACAAGACCCCAATCAGCCCCAGCATTTT. The V and J genes are TRBV6-5 and TRBJ1-5, with D possibly matching TRBD1 (6 bases). The ends were cut back, 5 bases at V and 3 bases at J, with 14 bases in the middle. The CDR3 sequence is 15 residues long. Germline CDR1 MNHEY, CDR2 SVGAGI.

The chain uses TRBV5-1 and TRBJ1-2; D is perhaps TRBD1 (6 bases). This CDR3 has 13 amino acids. Germline V gene lookup returns CDR1 SGHRS and CDR2 YFSETQ. V was pared by 4 bases and J by 4 bases, with 11 bases between. The CDR3 loop reads CASSEQGRYGYTF. The CDR3 DNA follows: TGCGCCAGCAGCGAACAGGGCCGCTATGGCTACACCTTC. Drawing the rest from reference TRBV5-1 and TRBJ1-2, the complete variable domain is KAGVTQTPRYLIKTRGQQVTLSCSPISGHRSVSWYQQTPGQGLQFLFEYFSETQRNKGNFPGRFSGRQFSNSRSEMNVSTLELGDSALYLCASSEQGRYGYTFGSGTRLTVV.

Concerning this clone itself: Other DNA sequences in this specimen translate into the identical CDR3. The gene calls are TRBV5-4 and TRBJ1-2; 7 bases line up with TRBD1. The J segment lost 5 bases and the V segment lost 4 bases, leaving 5 bases of the junction unmatched. Per the germline V gene, CDR1 is SGHNT and CDR2 is YYREEE (reference sequence). The CDR3 is 13 amino acids. The CDR3, as DNA: TGTGCCAGCAGCCCAGGGACAGTATATGGCTACACCTTC. Translation gives CASSPGTVYGYTF.

The chain is built from TRBV21-1 and TRBJ2-7; the table names TRBD1, a call not compared with the DNA. TRBV21-1 is a recognized pseudogene. This CDR3 has 17 amino acids. The CDR3 coding sequence is TGTGCCACCACTATACTTACTACAGGCGGTCCGTACTACGAGCAGTACTTC. Its translation: CATTILTTGGPYYEQYF.

The rearrangement joins TRBV10-3 to TRBJ1-2, with D possibly TRBD1 on 5 matching bases. The length of the CDR3 is 13 residues. V lost 7 bases and J lost 3, with 12 bases in between. Germline V gives CDR1 ENHRY, CDR2 SYGVKD. CDR3 in DNA: TGTGCCATCAAGCGCAGGGAAGACTATGGCTACACCTTC. The encoded protein is CAIKRREDYGYTF.

The rearrangement uses TRBV7-9 and TRBJ1-4; no clear D gene. V was cut by 1 base and J by 7 bases, with 13 bases left in between. Germline V lookup: CDR1 SEHNR, CDR2 FQNEAQ (reference sequence). CDR3 length: 15 residues. The CDR3 region has the DNA TGTGCCAGCAGCTTAGTCTCATACGTAGGTGAAAAACTGTTTTTT. As protein: CASSLVSYVGEKLFF.

The count of this clone is one. This chain links TRBV7-8 with TRBJ1-5; D not resolved. The CDR3 contains 14 residues. Trimming stripped 2 bases from V and 5 bases from J, with 10 bases between. Germline values: CDR1 SGHVS, CDR2 FQNEAQ. In nucleotides, the CDR3 is TGTGCCAGCAGCTTAATTCGGGCGGATCAGCCCCAGCATTTT. This translates into CASSLIRADQPQHF.

The chain links TRBV28 to TRBJ1-2; D possibly corresponds to TRBD1 (5 bases). The ends were cut back, 11 bases at V and 0 bases at J, with 13 bases in the middle. The CDR3 is 13 amino acids. Germline V gene sequence: CDR1 MDHEN, CDR2 SYDVKM. CDR3 in amino acids: CALAGGANYGYTF. The CDR3 DNA is TGTGCCCTTGCTGGGGGAGCTAACTATGGCTACACCTTC.

V usage is TRBV30 and J usage is TRBJ2-5; possibly TRBD1 for D (5 bases). V dropped 2 bases and J dropped 9 bases, with 13 bases sitting between them. Per the germline V gene, CDR1 is GTSNPN and CDR2 is SVGIG (reference sequence). This CDR3 is 12 amino acids long. DNA for the CDR3: TGTGCCTGGAGTTTTGGCAAAGGGGCCCAGTACTTC. Amino acids: CAWSFGKGAQYF.

This clone has a single count. CDR3 nucleotides: TGCGCCAGCAGCGCGGACAGCTCTGGAAACACCATATATTTT. It is translated as CASSADSSGNTIYF. This chain joins TRBV5-1 and TRBJ1-3; possibly TRBD1 for D (6 bases). This CDR3 region has 14 residues. Trimming took off 4 bases at V and 0 bases at J, with 8 bases between the two ends. CDR1 and CDR2 from the germline V gene are SGHRS and YFSETQ.

The chain couples TRBV18 to TRBJ2-7; unclear D gene. V lost 3 bases to trimming and J lost 0 bases, with 6 bases between them. Germline-derived CDR1 and CDR2 are KGHSH and LQKENI. The CDR3 is 13 residues long. CDR3 in DNA: TGTGCCAGCTCACCGGTCCGCTCCTACGAGCAGTACTTC. Its translation is CASSPVRSYEQYF.

This clone was detected once. The chain is built from TRBV3-1 (or the pseudogene TRBV3-2) and TRBJ2-7; D call uncertain. V was cut by 4 bases and J by 5 bases, with 15 bases left in between. Germline lookup yields CDR1 LGHDT and CDR2 YNNKEL (reference sequence). This CDR3 contains 14 residues. CDR3 sequence: CASSPRSLRDEQYF. CDR3 sequence (DNA): TGTGCCAGCAGCCCGAGGTCGTTGCGAGACGAGCAGTACTTC.